This TCR beta chain was sequenced for a study of T cells in Graves' hyperthyroidism and ophthalmopathy (dated by TCRdb to between 2017 and 2020). Describing the broader study: Peripheral blood was sampled at the time of initial diagnosis, prior to any treatment. Thyroid tissue and blood T-cell repertoires from more than 5 Graves' hyperthyroidism patients were also compared in the study. The 85 to 100 discovery patients were randomly split 7:3 into training and test sets. According to the paper, TCR Vbeta CDR3 sequencing was carried out on over 130 peripheral blood samples, which came from fewer than 50 ophthalmopathy, approximately 78 hyperthyroidism and about 17 progressor patients. After sampling, hyperthyroidism patients received methimazole starting at 30 mg daily, and ophthalmopathy patients received high-dose intravenous methylprednisolone. To identify distinguishing TCR V-J signatures, a discovery cohort of roughly 100 patients was used, comprising 40 to 45 with Graves' ophthalmopathy and around 57 with stable Graves' hyperthyroidism. An independent validation cohort of about 19 hyperthyroidism patients and 17 patients who later progressed to ophthalmopathy tested prospective prediction of ophthalmopathy. Study-wide findings and limitations: During validation, the model predicted progression to ophthalmopathy a median of roughly 7.1 months ahead of onset, with almost 71% sensitivity and about 75% specificity. No statistical method was used to fix the sample size in advance, and group allocation was not hidden from the investigators. Most expanded thyroid clonotypes (frequency above 0.001) were also detected in blood, a finding suggesting that blood repertoires may reflect thyroid immune responses. A model built on a 13 V-J signature distinguished ophthalmopathy from stable hyperthyroidism, reaching around 88% sensitivity and about 81% specificity in cross-validation and 80%/75% in testing.

TCR beta CDR3 regions were amplified from RNA transcripts. A first-round RT-PCR of the TCR CDR3 used the HTBI primer set with the Qiagen OneStep RT-PCR kit. A second multiplex PCR round built the libraries, followed by size selection and purification. The libraries were sequenced on an Illumina HiSeq2000 using paired-end 100 bp reads. The published analysis was carried out like this. SOAPnuke was used to process the raw data, throwing out any read that contained adapters or uncalled bases, had a mean Phred below 15, or lacked an exact constant-primer or identifier match. COPE v1.2.5 was used to merge the high-quality paired reads, and each unique nucleotide sequence was defined as a clonotype. MiTCR v1.1 was used to align clonotypes to the IMGT TRBV, TRBD and TRBJ reference segments. The analysis included only V-J combinations with a frequency above 0.0001, which together covered 99.2% of the repertoires. A TCS score was defined as the ratio of F50 (clonal expansion) to E x V (chaos), with BLOSUM62-based TCRdist applied between CDR3 peptides within each V-J. Welch's t-statistics and random forest reduced 450 to 600 V-J features to roughly 13, which were used in a naive Bayes classifier (R e1071). The similarity between thyroid and blood repertoires was quantified using the Morisita-Horn index. TCRdb's own reprocessing of the public reads used fastp at Q25 and MiXCR and kept productive beta chains. Rows with a matching CDR3 protein are joined into one entry that keeps the most common DNA and genes. The V and J calls shown here were made by TCRdb, not taken from the authors' results. The sample table shows about 610,000 distinct CDR3 sequences, and approximately 14% are seen once. Roughly 4.3% of the sample belongs to the ten largest clones.

This clonotype turned up a few times. The antigen it binds to is not known. No quality values exist for individual bases; no much larger clone is one base distant. In the ophthalmopathy patients, disease was moderately to severely active, with a Clinical Activity Score of 3 or more, a NOSPECS grade of 4 or more, and a duration of less than 3 months. Exclusion was applied to patients with uncontrolled infections, other autoimmune diseases, pregnancy or lactation. Diagnoses were established on the basis of clinical symptoms, serum thyroxine and TRAb, thyroid ultrasound, and orbital computed tomography. Ficoll-Paque density gradient centrifugation was used to isolate PBMCs from 9.5 to 10 ml of fresh peripheral blood. Trizol reagent was used to extract total RNA, and RNA quality was then checked on an Agilent 2100 Bioanalyzer. The sequence was collected from a woman aged 40 to 50 with Graves' ophthalmopathy. Sequenced sample: blood.

This receptor has the CDR3 CASSLSHDYGYTF. The sequenced DNA is TGTGCCAGCAGTTTATCCCATGACTATGGCTACACCTTC. Recombination linked TRBV27 to TRBJ1-2; the D gene identity is not certain. Counted from cysteine to phenylalanine, this CDR3 has 13 amino acids. The read is trimmed to its CDR3 DNA, 39 bases read in frame from base 1. Between the V and J ends, shortened by 0 bases and 3 bases respectively, the junction contains 5 bases. Based on the germline V gene (reference sequence), the CDR1 and CDR2 sequences are MNHEY and SMNVEV.